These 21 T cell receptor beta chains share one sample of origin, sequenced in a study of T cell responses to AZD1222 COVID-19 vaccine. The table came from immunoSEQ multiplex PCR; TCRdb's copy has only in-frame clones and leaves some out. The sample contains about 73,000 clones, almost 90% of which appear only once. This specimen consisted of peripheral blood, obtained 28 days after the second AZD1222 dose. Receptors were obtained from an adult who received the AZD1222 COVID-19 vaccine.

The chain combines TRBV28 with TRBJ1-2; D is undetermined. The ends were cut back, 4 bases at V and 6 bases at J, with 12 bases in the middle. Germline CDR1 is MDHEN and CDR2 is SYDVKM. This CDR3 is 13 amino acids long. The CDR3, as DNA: TGTGCCAGCAGTTCCCGATCGGCGGATGGCTACACCTTC. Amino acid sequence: CASSSRSADGYTF.

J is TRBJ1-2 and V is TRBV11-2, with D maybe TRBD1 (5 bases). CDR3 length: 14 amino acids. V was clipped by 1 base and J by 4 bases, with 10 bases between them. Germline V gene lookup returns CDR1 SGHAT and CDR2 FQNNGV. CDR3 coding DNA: TGTGCCAGCAGCTTAGGTCAGGGTGGCTATGGCTACACCTTC. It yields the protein CASSLGQGGYGYTF.

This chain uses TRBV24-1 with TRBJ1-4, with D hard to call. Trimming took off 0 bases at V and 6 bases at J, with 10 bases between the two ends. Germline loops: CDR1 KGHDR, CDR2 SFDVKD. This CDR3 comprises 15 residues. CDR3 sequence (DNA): TGTGCCACCAGTGATTTGATAGGTGGGGATGAAAAACTGTTTTTT. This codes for CATSDLIGGDEKLFF.

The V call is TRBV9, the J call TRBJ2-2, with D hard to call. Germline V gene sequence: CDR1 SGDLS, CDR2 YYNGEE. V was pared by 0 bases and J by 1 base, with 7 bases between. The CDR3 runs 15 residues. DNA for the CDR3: TGTGCCAGCAGCGTAGCCAGTGGGAACACCGGGGAGCTGTTTTTT. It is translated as CASSVASGNTGELFF.

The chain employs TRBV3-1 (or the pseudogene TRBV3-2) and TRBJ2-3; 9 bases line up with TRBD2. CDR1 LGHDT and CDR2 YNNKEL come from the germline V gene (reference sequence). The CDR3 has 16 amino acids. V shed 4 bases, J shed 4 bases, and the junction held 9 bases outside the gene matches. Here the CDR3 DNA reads TGTGCCAGCAGCCCGACTGGCGGGGGGGCCGCAGATACGCAGTATTTT. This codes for CASSPTGGGAADTQYF.

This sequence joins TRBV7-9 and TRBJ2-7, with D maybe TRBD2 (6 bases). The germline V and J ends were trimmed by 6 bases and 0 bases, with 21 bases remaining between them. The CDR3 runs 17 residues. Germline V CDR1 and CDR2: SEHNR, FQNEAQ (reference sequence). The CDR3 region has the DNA TGTGCCAGCAGTTTTTCGCGGGGCAGGGATAGCTCCTACGAGCAGTACTTC. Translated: CASSFSRGRDSSYEQYF.

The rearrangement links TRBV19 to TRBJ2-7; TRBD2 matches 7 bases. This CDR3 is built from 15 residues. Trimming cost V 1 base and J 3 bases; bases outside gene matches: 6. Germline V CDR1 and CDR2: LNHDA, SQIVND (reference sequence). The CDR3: CASSIAPGGGYEQYF. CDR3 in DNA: TGTGCCAGTAGTATAGCCCCCGGCGGGGGCTACGAGCAGTACTTC.

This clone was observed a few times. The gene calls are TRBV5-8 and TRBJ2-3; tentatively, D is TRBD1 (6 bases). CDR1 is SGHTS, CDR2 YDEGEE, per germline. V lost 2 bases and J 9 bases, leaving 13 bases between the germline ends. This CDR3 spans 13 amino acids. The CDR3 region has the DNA TGTGCCAGCAGCTTTTTAACAGGGAACACGCAGTATTTT. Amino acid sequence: CASSFLTGNTQYF.

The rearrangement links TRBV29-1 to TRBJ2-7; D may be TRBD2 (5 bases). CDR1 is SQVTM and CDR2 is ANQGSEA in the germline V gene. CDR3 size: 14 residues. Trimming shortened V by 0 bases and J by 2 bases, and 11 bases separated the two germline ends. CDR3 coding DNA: TGCAGCGTTGAAGATCACGGGAAAACCTACGAGCAGTACTTC. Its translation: CSVEDHGKTYEQYF.

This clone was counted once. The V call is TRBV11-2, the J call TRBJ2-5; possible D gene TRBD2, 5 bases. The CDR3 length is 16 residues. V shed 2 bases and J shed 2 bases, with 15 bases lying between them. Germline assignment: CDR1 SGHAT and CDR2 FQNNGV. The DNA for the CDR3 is TGTGCCAGCAGCTTAAGGGCTCGAGGGTGGCAAGAGACCCAGTACTTC. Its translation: CASSLRARGWQETQYF.

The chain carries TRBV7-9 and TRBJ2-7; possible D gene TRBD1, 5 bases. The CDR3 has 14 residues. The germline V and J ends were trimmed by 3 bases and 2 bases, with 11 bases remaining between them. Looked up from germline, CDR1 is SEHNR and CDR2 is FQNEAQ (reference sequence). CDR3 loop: CASSFTGRTYEQYF. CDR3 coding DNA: TGTGCCAGCAGCTTCACAGGCAGGACCTACGAGCAGTACTTC.

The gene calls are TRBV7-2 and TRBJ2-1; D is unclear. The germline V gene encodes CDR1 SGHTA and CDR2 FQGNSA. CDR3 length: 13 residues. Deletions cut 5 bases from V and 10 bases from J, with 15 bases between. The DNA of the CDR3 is TGTGCCAGCAGCCTCCGCAACGGAAGGGAGCAGTTCTTC. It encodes CASSLRNGREQFF.

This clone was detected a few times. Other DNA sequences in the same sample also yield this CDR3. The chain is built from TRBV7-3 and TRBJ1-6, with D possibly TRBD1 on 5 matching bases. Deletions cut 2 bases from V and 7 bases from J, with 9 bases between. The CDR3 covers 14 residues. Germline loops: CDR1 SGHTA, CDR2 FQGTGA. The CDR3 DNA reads TGTGCCAGCAGCTTATCCGGGGGGAATTCACCCCTCCACTTT. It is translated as CASSLSGGNSPLHF.

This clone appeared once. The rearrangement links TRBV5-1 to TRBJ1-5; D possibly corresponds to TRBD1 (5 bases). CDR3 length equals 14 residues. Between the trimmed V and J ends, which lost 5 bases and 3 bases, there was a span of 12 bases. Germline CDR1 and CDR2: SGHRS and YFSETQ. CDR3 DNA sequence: TGCGCCAGCAGTACTGGGGCTTACAATCAGCCCCAGCATTTT. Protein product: CASSTGAYNQPQHF.

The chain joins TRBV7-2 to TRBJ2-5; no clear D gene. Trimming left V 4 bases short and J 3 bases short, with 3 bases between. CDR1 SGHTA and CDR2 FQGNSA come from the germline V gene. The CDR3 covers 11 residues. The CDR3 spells CASSSKETQYF. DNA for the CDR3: TGTGCCAGCAGCTCCAAAGAGACCCAGTACTTC.

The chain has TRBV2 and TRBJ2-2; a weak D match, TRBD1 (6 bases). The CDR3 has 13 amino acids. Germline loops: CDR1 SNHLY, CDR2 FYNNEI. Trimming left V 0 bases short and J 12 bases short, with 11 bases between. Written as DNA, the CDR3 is TGTGCCAGCAGTGAAGCGCCACAGGGACAGCTGTTTTTT. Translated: CASSEAPQGQLFF. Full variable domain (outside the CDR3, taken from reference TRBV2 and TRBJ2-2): EPEVTQTPSHQVTQMGQEVILRCVPISNHLYFYWYRQILGQKVEFLVSFYNNEISEKSEIFDDQFSVERPDGSNFTLKIRSTKLEDSAMYFCASSEAPQGQLFFGEGSRLTVL.

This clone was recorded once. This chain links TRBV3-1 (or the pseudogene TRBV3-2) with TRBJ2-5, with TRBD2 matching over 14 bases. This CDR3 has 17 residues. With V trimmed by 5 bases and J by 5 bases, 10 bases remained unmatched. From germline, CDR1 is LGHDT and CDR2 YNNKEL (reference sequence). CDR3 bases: TGTGCCAGCAGCTCGCTAGGACTAGCGGGGGGAGGGGAGACCCAGTACTTC. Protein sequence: CASSSLGLAGGGETQYF.

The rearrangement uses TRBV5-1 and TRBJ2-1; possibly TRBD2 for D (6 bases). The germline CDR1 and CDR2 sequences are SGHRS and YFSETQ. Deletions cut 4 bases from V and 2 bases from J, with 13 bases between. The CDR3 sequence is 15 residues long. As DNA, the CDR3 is TGCGCCAGCAGCGCGGTGGGGGGAGCCTACAATGAGCAGTTCTTC. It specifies CASSAVGGAYNEQFF.

CDR3 bases: TGCGCCAGCAGCTCTTCTTTAGCGGGGGGGCCTAGGAATGAGCAGTTCTTC. Translated, it gives CASSSSLAGGPRNEQFF. The chain uses TRBV5-1 and TRBJ2-1, with 11 bases identical to TRBD2. Germline values: CDR1 SGHRS, CDR2 YFSETQ. This CDR3 region has 17 residues. Trimming at V came to 3 bases and at J to 7 bases, leaving 12 bases not matched to a gene.

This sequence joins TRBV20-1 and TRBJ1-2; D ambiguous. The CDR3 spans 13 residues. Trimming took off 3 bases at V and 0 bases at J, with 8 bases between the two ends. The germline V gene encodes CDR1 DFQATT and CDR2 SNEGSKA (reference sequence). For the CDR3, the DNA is TGCAGTGCTAGTTTCGGAACTAACTATGGCTACACCTTC. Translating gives CSASFGTNYGYTF.

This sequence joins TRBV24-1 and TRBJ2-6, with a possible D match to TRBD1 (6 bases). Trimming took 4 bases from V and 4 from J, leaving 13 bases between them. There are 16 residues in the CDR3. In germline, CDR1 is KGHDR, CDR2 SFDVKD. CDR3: CATSDPRQEGANVLTF. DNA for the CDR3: TGTGCCACCAGTGACCCCAGACAGGAGGGGGCCAACGTCCTGACTTTC.